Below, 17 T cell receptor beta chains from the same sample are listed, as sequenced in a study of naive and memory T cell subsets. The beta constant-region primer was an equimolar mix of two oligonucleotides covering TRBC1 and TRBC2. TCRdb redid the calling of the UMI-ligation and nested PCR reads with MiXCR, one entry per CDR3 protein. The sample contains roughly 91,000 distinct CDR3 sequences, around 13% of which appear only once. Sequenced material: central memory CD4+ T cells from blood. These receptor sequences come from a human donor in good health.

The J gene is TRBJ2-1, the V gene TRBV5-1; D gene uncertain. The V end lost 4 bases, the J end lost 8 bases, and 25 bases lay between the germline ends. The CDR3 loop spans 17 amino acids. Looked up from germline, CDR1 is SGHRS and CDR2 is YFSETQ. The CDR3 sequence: CASSQLPGFNSRDEQFF. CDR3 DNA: TGCGCCAGCAGCCAACTTCCCGGTTTCAACTCCCGAGATGAGCAGTTCTTC.

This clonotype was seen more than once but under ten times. The CDR3, as DNA: TGTGCCAGCAGCCAAATGGGACTGCTAAATGAAAAACTGTTTTTT. Protein: CASSQMGLLNEKLFF. The gene calls are TRBV3-1 and TRBJ1-4; D might be TRBD1 (5 bases). There are 15 residues in the CDR3. The V gene's germline CDR1 is LGHDT and CDR2 YNNKEL (reference sequence). Trimming took 2 bases from V and 5 from J, leaving 12 bases between them.

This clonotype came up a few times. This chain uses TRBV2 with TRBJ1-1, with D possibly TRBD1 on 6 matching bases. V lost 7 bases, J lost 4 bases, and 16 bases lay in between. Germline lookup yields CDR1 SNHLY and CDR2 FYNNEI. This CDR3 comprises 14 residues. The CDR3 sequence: CASTVDSLGTEAFF. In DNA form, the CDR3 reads TGTGCCAGCACCGTGGACAGCCTGGGCACTGAAGCTTTCTTT.

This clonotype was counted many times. CDR3 in DNA: TGTGCCAGCAGCTTGTGGACGAGGGCAAATGAGCAGTTCTTC. Protein sequence: CASSLWTRANEQFF. This chain joins TRBV11-2 and TRBJ2-1; the D gene is possibly TRBD2 (5 bases). V lost 3 bases and J 7 bases, leaving 13 bases between the germline ends. The CDR3 contains 14 residues. Looked up from germline, CDR1 is SGHAT and CDR2 is FQNNGV.

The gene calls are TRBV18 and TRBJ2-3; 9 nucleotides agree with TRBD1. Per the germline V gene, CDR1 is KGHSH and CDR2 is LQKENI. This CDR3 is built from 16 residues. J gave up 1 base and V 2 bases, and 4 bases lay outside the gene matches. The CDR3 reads CASSPSTGGRTDTQYF. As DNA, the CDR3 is TGTGCCAGCTCACCATCGACAGGGGGACGCACAGATACGCAGTATTTT.

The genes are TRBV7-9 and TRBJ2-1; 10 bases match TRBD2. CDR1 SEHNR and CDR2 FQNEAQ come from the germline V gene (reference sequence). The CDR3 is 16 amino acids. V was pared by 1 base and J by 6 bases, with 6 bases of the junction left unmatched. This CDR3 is CASSLDLAGVTNEQFF. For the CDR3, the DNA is TGTGCCAGCAGCTTAGACCTAGCGGGAGTAACCAATGAGCAGTTCTTC.

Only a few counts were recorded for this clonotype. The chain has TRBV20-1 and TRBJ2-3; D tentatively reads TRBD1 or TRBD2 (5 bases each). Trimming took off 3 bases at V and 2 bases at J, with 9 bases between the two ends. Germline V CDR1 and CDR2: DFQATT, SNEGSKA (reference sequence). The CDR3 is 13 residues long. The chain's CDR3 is CSASAGATDTQYF. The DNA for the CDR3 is TGCAGTGCTAGCGCCGGGGCCACAGATACGCAGTATTTT.

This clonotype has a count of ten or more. CDR3 bases: TGCAGTGCTAGAGACCCAGGGAGCAATCAGCCCCAGCATTTT. It translates to CSARDPGSNQPQHF. The gene calls are TRBV20-1 and TRBJ1-5, with D possibly being TRBD1 (5 bases). There are 14 residues in the CDR3. Germline CDR1 DFQATT, CDR2 SNEGSKA (reference sequence). V was pared by 0 bases and J by 1 base, with 7 bases between.

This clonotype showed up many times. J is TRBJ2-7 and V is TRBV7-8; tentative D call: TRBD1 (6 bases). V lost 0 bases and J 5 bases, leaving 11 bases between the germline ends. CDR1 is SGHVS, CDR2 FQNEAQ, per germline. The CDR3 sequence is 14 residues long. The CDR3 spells CASSLARGSHEQYF. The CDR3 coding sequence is TGTGCCAGCAGCTTAGCCAGGGGTAGCCACGAGCAGTACTTC.

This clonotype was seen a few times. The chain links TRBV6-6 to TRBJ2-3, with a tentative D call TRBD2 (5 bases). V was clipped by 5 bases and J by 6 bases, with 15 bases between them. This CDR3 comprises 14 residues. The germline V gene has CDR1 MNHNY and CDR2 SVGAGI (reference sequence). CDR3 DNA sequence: TGTGCCAGCAGTAGCCCTAGTTTAGCGGATACGCAGTATTTT. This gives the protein CASSSPSLADTQYF.

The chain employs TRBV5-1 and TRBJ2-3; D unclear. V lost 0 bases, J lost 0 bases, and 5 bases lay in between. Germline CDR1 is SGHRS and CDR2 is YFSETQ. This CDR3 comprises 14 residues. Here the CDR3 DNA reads TGCGCCAGCAGCTTGGATCCTAGCACAGATACGCAGTATTTT. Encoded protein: CASSLDPSTDTQYF.

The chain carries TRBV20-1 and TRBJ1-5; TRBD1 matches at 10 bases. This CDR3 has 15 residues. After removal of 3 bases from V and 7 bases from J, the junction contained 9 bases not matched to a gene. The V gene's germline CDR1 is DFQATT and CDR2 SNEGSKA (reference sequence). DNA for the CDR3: TGCAGTGCTAGTCAGGGGACAGGGGAAGAGCAGCCCCAGCATTTT. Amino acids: CSASQGTGEEQPQHF.

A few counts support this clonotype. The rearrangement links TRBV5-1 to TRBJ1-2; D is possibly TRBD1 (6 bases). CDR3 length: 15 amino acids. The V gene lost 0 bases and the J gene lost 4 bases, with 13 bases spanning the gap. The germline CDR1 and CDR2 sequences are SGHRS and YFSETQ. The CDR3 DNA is TGCGCCAGCAGCTTGGAACAGGGTGGTAGCTATGGCTACACCTTC. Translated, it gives CASSLEQGGSYGYTF. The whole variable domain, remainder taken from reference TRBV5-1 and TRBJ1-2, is KAGVTQTPRYLIKTRGQQVTLSCSPISGHRSVSWYQQTPGQGLQFLFEYFSETQRNKGNFPGRFSGRQFSNSRSEMNVSTLELGDSALYLCASSLEQGGSYGYTFGSGTRLTVV.

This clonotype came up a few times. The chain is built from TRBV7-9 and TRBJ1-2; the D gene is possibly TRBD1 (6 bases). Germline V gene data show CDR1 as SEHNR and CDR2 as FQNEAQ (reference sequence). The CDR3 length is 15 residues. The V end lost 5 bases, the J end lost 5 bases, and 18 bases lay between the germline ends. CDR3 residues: CASSPPLDSAYGYTF. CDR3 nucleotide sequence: TGTGCCAGCAGCCCACCCTTGGACAGCGCTTATGGCTACACCTTC.

This CDR3 reads CASSYSNQLGWDYGYTF. The CDR3 region has the DNA TGTGCCAGCAGTTACTCGAATCAGCTGGGGTGGGACTATGGCTACACCTTC. The rearrangement joins TRBV6-6 to TRBJ1-2; D unclear. Between the trimmed V and J ends, which lost 0 bases and 3 bases, there was a span of 17 bases. The CDR3 spans 17 residues. Germline V gene data show CDR1 as MNHNY and CDR2 as SVGAGI (reference sequence).

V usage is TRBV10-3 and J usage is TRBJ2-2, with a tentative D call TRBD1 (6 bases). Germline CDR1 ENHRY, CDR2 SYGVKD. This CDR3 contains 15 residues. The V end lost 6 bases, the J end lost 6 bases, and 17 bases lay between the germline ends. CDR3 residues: CAIRARQAPSGELFF. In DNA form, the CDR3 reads TGTGCCATCAGAGCCCGACAGGCTCCGTCCGGGGAGCTGTTTTTT.

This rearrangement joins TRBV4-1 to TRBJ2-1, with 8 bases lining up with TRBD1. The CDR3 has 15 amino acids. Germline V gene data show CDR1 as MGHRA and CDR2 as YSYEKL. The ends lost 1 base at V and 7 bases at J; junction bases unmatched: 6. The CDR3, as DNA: TGCGCCAGCAGCCAAGGACAGGGGCGGTGGAATGAGCAGTTCTTC. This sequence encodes CASSQGQGRWNEQFF.